This T cell receptor beta chain was recorded in a study of glioma-infiltrating T cells. Germline CDR1 reads SNHLY; CDR2 reads FYNNEI. V lost 8 bases to trimming and J lost 4 bases, with 12 bases between them. There are 12 residues in the CDR3. Regarding the study as a whole: CDR3 overlap between tissue and blood was very small.

Ten or more counts support this clonotype. What it recognizes is unknown. TCR alpha and beta CDR3 regions were amplified from RNA using iRepertoire nested multiplex PCR. Input was roughly 100-450 ng of tissue mRNA or PBMC total RNA. TCRdb called the multiplex PCR reads again in MiXCR, with one record for every CDR3 protein. The sample carries approximately 100,000 distinct CDR3 sequences, less than 30% recorded once. This sequence was found in a human donor with low-grade glioma or glioblastoma, undergoing nonglioma brain surgery, or in good health (not recorded which). The V and J genes are TRBV2 and TRBJ2-7, with a possible D match to TRBD1 (5 bases). Sequencing used glioma tissue, nonneoplastic brain tissue, or PBMCs (not recorded which). CDR3 coding DNA: TGTGCCAGCCAGACAGTTAAGTACGAGCAGTACTTC. It is translated as CASQTVKYEQYF. The full variable domain, in which reference TRBV2 and TRBJ2-7 provide the parts outside the CDR3, is EPEVTQTPSHQVTQMGQEVILRCVPISNHLYFYWYRQILGQKVEFLVSFYNNEISEKSEIFDDQFSVERPDGSNFTLKIRSTKLEDSAMYFCASQTVKYEQYFGPGTRLTVT.